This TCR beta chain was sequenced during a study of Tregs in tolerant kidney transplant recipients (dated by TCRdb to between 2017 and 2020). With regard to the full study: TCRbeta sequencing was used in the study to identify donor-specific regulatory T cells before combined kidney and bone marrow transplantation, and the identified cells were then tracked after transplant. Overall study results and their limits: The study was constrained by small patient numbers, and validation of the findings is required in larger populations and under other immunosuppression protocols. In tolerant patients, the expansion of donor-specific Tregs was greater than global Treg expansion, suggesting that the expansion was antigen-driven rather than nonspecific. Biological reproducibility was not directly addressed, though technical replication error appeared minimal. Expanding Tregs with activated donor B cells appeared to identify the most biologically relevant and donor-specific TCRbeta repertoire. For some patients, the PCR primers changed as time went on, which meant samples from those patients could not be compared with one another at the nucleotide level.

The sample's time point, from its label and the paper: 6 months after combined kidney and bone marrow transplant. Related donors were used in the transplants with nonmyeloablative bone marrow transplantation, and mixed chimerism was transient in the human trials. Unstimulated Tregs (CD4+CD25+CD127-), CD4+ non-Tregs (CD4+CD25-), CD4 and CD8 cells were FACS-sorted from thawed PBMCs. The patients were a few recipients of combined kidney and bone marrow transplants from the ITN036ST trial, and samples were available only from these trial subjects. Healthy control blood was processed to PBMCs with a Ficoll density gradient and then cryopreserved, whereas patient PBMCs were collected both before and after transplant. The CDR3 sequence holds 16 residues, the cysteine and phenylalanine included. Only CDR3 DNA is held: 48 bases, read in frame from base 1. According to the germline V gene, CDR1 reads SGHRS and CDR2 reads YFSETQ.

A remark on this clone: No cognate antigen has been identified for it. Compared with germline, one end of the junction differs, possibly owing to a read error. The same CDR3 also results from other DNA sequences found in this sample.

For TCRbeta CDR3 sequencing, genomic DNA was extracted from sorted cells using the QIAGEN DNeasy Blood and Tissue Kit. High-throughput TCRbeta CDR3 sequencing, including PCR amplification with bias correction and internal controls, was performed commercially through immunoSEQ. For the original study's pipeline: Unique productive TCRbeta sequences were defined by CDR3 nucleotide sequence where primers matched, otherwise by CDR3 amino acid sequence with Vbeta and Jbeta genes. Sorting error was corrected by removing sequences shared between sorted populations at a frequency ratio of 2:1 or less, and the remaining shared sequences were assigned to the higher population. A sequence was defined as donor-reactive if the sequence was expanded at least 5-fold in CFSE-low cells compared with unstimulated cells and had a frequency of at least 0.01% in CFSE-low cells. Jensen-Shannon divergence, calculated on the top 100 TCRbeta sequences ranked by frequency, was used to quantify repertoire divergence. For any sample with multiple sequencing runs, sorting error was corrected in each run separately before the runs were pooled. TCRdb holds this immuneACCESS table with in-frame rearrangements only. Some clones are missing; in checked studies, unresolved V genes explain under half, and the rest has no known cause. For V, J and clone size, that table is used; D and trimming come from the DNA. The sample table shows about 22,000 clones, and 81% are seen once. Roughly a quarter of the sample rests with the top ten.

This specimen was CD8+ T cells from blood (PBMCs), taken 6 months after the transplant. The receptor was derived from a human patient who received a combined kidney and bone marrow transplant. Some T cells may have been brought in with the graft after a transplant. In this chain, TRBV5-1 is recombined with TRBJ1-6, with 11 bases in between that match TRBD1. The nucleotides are TGCGCCAGCAGCGCGAGGACAGGGGGCGAGAATTCCCCCCTCCACTTT. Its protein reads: CASSARTGGENSPLHF.